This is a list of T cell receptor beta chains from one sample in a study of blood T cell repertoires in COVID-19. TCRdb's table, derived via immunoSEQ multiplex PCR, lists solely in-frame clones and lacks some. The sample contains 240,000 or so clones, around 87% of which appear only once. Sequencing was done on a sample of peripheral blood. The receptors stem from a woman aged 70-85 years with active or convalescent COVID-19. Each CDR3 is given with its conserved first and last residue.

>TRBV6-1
CASSEGGRGGAYNQPQHF
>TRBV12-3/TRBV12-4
CASSLAGSEQFF
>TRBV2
CASSQDPGVAKNIQYF
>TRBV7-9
CASSQGLPDTGELFF
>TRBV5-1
CASREGVNNQPQHF
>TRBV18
CASSPAGRQPQHF
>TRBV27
CASSFFRGNTEAFF
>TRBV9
CASSVGDTSYEQYF
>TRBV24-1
CATSDSKGQGNSNQPQHF
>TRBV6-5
CASSRTGVNQPQHF
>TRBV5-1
CASSLGGPQETQYF
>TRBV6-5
CASRGQGANHGYTF
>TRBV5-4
CASSPDRFSTGELFF
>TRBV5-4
CASSPGQVSEAFF
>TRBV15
CATSSGSSGVNNEQFF
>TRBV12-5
CASGLVMAGASYNEQFF
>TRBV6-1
CASTWGGNTEAFF
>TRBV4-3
CASSQDYREPYGYTF
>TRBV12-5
CASGPRQGGGNEQFF
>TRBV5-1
CASAQGERANTGELFF
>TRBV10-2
CASSELQGSYTF
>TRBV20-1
CSASPRGRETQYF
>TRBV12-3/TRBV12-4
CASSSTTETQYF
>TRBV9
CASSAVYRGPQERNYGYTF
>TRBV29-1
CSVGQGAANYGYTF
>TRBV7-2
CASSLERSGKRGRETQYF
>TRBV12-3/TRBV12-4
CASSPQGLYEQYF
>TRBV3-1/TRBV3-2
CASSQGGGVTEAFF
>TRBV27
CASSFLANTGELFF
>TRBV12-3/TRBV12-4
CANSRDEKLFF
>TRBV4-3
CASSQDLNEKLFF
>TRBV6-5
CASSYSNGETQYF
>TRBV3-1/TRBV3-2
CASSPRQVNTEAFF